The 18 T cell receptor beta chains listed next were all sequenced from one sample in a study of identical twins. MiXCR, applied by TCRdb to the 5' RACE reads, yields one record per CDR3 protein. The sample contains around 100,000 distinct CDR3 sequences, around 5.5% of which appear only once. Sequencing was performed on memory T cells sorted from blood. The receptors were sampled from a woman aged 45-65 years in good health.

The sample holds many counts of this clonotype. The rearrangement links TRBV20-1 to TRBJ2-1, with 10 bases lining up with TRBD1. Germline loops: CDR1 DFQATT, CDR2 SNEGSKA (reference sequence). V was pared by 6 bases and J by 0 bases, with 8 bases of the junction left unmatched. CDR3 size: 16 residues. The CDR3 nucleotides are TGCAGTGCCCCCCGGGGGGACAGGGGCTCCTACAATGAGCAGTTCTTC. Translating gives CSAPRGDRGSYNEQFF.

By share, this clonotype ranks as medium-sized. The rearrangement joins TRBV12-3 or TRBV12-4 to TRBJ2-3; weak D call: TRBD2 (6 bases). This CDR3 is 17 amino acids long. V lost 5 bases, J lost 2 bases, and 20 bases lay in between. CDR3 amino acids: CASSRGSGGLDTDTQYF. The CDR3 DNA reads as TGTGCCAGCAGTCGGGGGAGCGGAGGGCTCGACACAGATACGCAGTATTTT.

There are a few counts of this clonotype. The rearrangement joins TRBV18 to TRBJ1-1; D gene ambiguous. The germline V gene has CDR1 KGHSH and CDR2 LQKENI. CDR3 length equals 15 residues. V was pared by 4 bases and J by 2 bases, with 14 bases between. The CDR3 region has the DNA TGTGCCAGCTCACGAGACCAAACAGCCAACACTGAAGCTTTCTTT. Translated, it gives CASSRDQTANTEAFF.

This clonotype was picked up many times. The chain links TRBV27 to TRBJ1-2; D gene ambiguous. Germline V gene data show CDR1 as MNHEY and CDR2 as SMNVEV (reference sequence). The V and J ends lost 4 bases and 4 bases respectively, with 7 bases between them. The CDR3 length is 12 residues. The CDR3 reads CASSSAGYGYTF. DNA for the CDR3: TGTGCCAGCAGTTCGGCCGGCTATGGCTACACCTTC.

At least ten counts were recorded for this clonotype. The rearrangement uses TRBV5-1 and TRBJ1-2, with D perhaps TRBD1 (6 bases). CDR3 length: 13 residues. Trimming left V 4 bases short and J 8 bases short, with 15 bases between. Germline-derived CDR1 and CDR2 are SGHRS and YFSETQ. This chain's CDR3 is CASSPGGAGGYTF. The DNA of the CDR3 is TGCGCCAGCAGCCCCGGGGGGGCGGGAGGCTACACCTTC.

This clonotype was counted many times. V gene TRBV5-5 combines with J gene TRBJ2-3; D is unclear. The CDR3 has 14 amino acids. V was cut by 5 bases and J by 8 bases, with 18 bases left in between. The germline V gene encodes CDR1 SGHKS and CDR2 YYEKEE (reference sequence). The CDR3 bases are TGTGCCAGCAGGCCGGGCAGACCCCCGGGTACGCAGTATTTT. Protein product: CASRPGRPPGTQYF.

This clonotype was detected only once. This sequence may be a read error, since a much larger clone differs from it by one base. The chain joins TRBV6-2 or TRBV6-3 to TRBJ1-1; 7 bases line up with TRBD1. The CDR3 totals 15 residues. Looked up from germline, CDR1 is MNHEY and CDR2 is SVGEGT. CDR3 sequence reads: CASSYFSRGGTEALF. In DNA form, the CDR3 reads TGTGCCAGCAGTTACTTTTCGCGAGGGGGCACTGAAGCTCTCTTT.

This clonotype was observed many times. This chain connects TRBV5-1 to TRBJ1-2; a possible D gene is TRBD1 (6 bases). Germline V gene lookup returns CDR1 SGHRS and CDR2 YFSETQ. V was clipped by 6 bases and J by 0 bases, with 15 bases between them. The CDR3 spans 15 residues. CDR3 DNA sequence: TGCGCCAGCACCCCTGGGGGGCAGACTAACTATGGCTACACCTTC. Its translation: CASTPGGQTNYGYTF.

This clonotype has only a few counts. The V and J genes are TRBV30 and TRBJ2-2, with no clear D. From germline, CDR1 is GTSNPN and CDR2 SVGIG (reference sequence). The CDR3 is 14 amino acids. The V end lost 0 bases, the J end lost 6 bases, and 11 bases lay between the germline ends. The CDR3 protein is CAWSVGANPGELFF. DNA of the CDR3: TGTGCCTGGAGTGTAGGCGCCAACCCCGGGGAGCTGTTTTTT.

This clonotype was picked up many times. This sequence joins TRBV28 and TRBJ1-1, with D hard to call. CDR1 and CDR2 from the germline V gene are MDHEN and SYDVKM. The germline V and J ends were trimmed by 10 bases and 3 bases, with 9 bases remaining between them. The CDR3 has 11 amino acids. In nucleotides, the CDR3 is TGTGCCACCAAAGTTGACACTGAAGCTTTCTTT. This gives the protein CATKVDTEAFF.

This clonotype was observed many times. The chain joins TRBV4-1 to TRBJ2-3; TRBD2 aligns across 11 bases. CDR1 is MGHRA and CDR2 is YSYEKL in the germline V gene. Germline trimming cut 3 bases from V and 4 bases from J; bases unmatched to any gene: 18. This CDR3 comprises 20 residues. CDR3 DNA: TGCGCCAGCAGCCAGGAACCCAGCGGTAATAGCGGGAGGGCCGCAGATACGCAGTATTTT. This codes for CASSQEPSGNSGRAADTQYF.

V and J are TRBV11-2 and TRBJ2-5; either TRBD1 or TRBD2 may supply D (5 bases each). V dropped 3 bases and J dropped 5 bases, with 19 bases sitting between them. The length of the CDR3 is 16 residues. Germline CDR1 reads SGHAT; CDR2 reads FQNNGV. Here the CDR3 reads CASSFQRGGGSETQYF. The CDR3, as DNA: TGTGCCAGCAGCTTCCAGAGGGGCGGTGGTTCTGAGACCCAGTACTTC.

This clonotype showed up many times. This chain joins TRBV6-5 and TRBJ1-2, with unresolved D. Germline V CDR1 and CDR2: MNHEY, SVGAGI. This CDR3 contains 13 residues. Trimming left V 2 bases short and J 6 bases short, with 10 bases between. The CDR3, as DNA: TGTGCCAGCAGTTACACCGGATCTAATGGCTACACCTTC. This encodes CASSYTGSNGYTF.

This clonotype has at least ten counts. The gene calls are TRBV25-1 and TRBJ2-5; D may be TRBD1 (5 bases). V dropped 3 bases and J dropped 4 bases, with 12 bases sitting between them. The germline CDR1 and CDR2 sequences are MGHDK and SYGVNS. The CDR3 totals 14 residues. The CDR3 is CASSEYRSLETQYF. CDR3 bases: TGTGCCAGCAGTGAGTACAGGTCTCTAGAGACCCAGTACTTC.

V and J are TRBV7-9 and TRBJ1-4; D not resolved. Germline CDR1 and CDR2: SEHNR and FQNEAQ (reference sequence). The V end lost 5 bases, the J end lost 7 bases, and 14 bases lay between the germline ends. This CDR3 contains 14 residues. CDR3 coding DNA: TGTGCCAGCAGCCCCCCCGGCGGTGGTGAAAAACTGTTTTTT. Amino acid sequence: CASSPPGGGEKLFF.

This clonotype showed up just a few times. The CDR3 sequence: CASSRGTASSGANVLTF. As DNA, the CDR3 is TGTGCCAGCAGCCGCGGGACAGCGAGCTCTGGGGCCAACGTCCTGACTTTC. The chain links TRBV5-6 to TRBJ2-6, with D possibly matching TRBD1 (7 bases). V lost 4 bases and J 0 bases, leaving 14 bases between the germline ends. The germline gives CDR1 SGHDT, CDR2 YYEEEE. This CDR3 contains 17 residues.

This clonotype was seen repeatedly, ten times or more. The chain joins TRBV5-6 to TRBJ1-1; tentative D call: TRBD1 (6 bases). V lost 4 bases and J 0 bases, leaving 19 bases between the germline ends. The CDR3 covers 17 residues. CDR1 and CDR2 from the germline V gene are SGHDT and YYEEEE. The CDR3 DNA reads TGTGCCAGCAGCGGGGACACCCTCCACCTCATGAACACTGAAGCTTTCTTT. It translates to CASSGDTLHLMNTEAFF.

There are a few counts of this clonotype. The gene calls are TRBV29-1 and TRBJ1-1, with 8 nucleotides matching TRBD1. Germline V CDR1 and CDR2: SQVTM, ANQGSEA. This CDR3 contains 15 residues. V gave up 3 bases and J gave up 7 bases; unmatched junction bases: 13. CDR3 protein: CSVELIGGQGGEAFF. CDR3 in DNA: TGCAGCGTTGAGTTAATCGGAGGACAGGGAGGTGAAGCTTTCTTT.